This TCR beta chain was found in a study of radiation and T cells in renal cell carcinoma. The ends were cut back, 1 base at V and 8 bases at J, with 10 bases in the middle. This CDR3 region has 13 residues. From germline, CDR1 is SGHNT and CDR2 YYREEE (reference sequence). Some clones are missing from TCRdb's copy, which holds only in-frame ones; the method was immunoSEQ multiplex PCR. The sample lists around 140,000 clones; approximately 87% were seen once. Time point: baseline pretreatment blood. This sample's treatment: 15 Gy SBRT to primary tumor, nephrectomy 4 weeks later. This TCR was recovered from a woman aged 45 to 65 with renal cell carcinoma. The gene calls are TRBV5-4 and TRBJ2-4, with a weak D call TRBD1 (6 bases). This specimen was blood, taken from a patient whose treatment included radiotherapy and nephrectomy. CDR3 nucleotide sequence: TGTGCCAGCAGCTTGACAGGGAAGGACATTCAGTACTTC. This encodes CASSLTGKDIQYF.